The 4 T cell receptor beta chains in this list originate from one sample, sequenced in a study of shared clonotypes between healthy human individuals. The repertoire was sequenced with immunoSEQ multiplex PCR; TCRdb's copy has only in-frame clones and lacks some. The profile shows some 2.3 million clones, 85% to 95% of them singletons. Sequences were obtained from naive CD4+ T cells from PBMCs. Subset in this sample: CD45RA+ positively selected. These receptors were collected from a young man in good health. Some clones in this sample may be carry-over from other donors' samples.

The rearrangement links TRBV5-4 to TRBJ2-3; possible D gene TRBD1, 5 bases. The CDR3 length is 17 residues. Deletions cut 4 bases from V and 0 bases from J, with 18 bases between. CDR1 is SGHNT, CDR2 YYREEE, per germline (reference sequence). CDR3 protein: CASSPRGPAQSTDTQYF. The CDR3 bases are TGTGCCAGCAGCCCTAGGGGTCCGGCCCAAAGCACAGATACGCAGTATTTT.

The DNA of the CDR3 is TGTGCCAGCGCAAATATTCTCGGTGGTGGCTACACCTTC. It codes for CASANILGGGYTF. The V gene is TRBV6-5, the J gene TRBJ1-2; unclear D gene. Trimming left V 8 bases short and J 7 bases short, with 17 bases between. Per the germline V gene, CDR1 is MNHEY and CDR2 is SVGAGI. CDR3 size: 13 residues.

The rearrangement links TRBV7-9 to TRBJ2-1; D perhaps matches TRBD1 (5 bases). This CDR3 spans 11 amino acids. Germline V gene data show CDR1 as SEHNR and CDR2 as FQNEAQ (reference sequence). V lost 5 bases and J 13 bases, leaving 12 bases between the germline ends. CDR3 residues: CASSDGAIQFF. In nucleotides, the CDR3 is TGTGCCAGCAGCGATGGGGCCATCCAGTTCTTC.

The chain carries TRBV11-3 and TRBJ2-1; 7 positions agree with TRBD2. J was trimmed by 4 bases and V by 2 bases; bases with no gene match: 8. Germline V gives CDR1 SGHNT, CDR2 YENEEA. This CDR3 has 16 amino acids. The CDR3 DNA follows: TGTGCCAGCAGCTTATCGCGCGGGGGTTATTACAATGAGCAGTTCTTC. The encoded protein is CASSLSRGGYYNEQFF.